The 18 T cell receptor beta chains listed next were all sequenced from one sample in a study of control samples from healthy donors and cancer patients. Generated by immunoSEQ multiplex PCR, the TCRdb table keeps only in-frame clones and is missing some. The data show over 75,000 clones, 91% seen once. Sample: blood. Receptors originate from a man younger than 40 in good health.

The genes are TRBV5-4 and TRBJ1-6; no firm D call. This CDR3 is built from 13 residues. V lost 0 bases, J lost 11 bases, and 9 bases lay in between. The germline V gene has CDR1 SGHNT and CDR2 YYREEE (reference sequence). The CDR3, as DNA: TGTGCCAGCAGCTTGGTCCCGGTGGCACCCCTCCACTTT. It specifies CASSLVPVAPLHF.

The V and J genes are TRBV27 and TRBJ1-2; 11 nucleotides align to TRBD1. After removal of 3 bases from V and 4 bases from J, the junction contained 7 bases not matched to a gene. The germline gives CDR1 MNHEY, CDR2 SMNVEV (reference sequence). The CDR3 is 16 residues long. The CDR3 DNA reads TGTGCCAGCAGTTTGACCCCGGGACAGGGGGGCTATGGCTACACCTTC. Encoded protein: CASSLTPGQGGYGYTF.

J is TRBJ2-7 and V is TRBV13; 7 bases align to TRBD1. The CDR3 runs to 16 residues. The V segment lost 1 base and the J segment 8 bases; nucleotides outside the gene matches: 14. The germline V gene encodes CDR1 PRHDT and CDR2 FYEKMQ (reference sequence). The CDR3: CASSLETAGGKRKQYF. CDR3 coding DNA: TGTGCCAGCAGCTTAGAAACCGCAGGGGGAAAAAGGAAGCAGTACTTC.

The chain employs TRBV12-1 and TRBJ1-5. TRBV12-1 is labeled a pseudogene. The CDR3 length is 14 residues. The DNA of the CDR3 is TGTGCCAGCAGCTTTTCGGGCAGCAATCAGCCCCAGCATTTT. The encoded protein is CASSFSGSNQPQHF.

The rearrangement links TRBV5-6 to TRBJ1-6; D is ambiguous. The CDR3 length is 14 residues. The ends were cut back, 0 bases at V and 11 bases at J, with 12 bases in the middle. Germline assignment: CDR1 SGHDT and CDR2 YYEEEE. CDR3 sequence: CASSLASASAPLHF. DNA of the CDR3: TGTGCCAGCAGCTTGGCGTCGGCCAGTGCACCCCTCCACTTT. The full variable domain, rest sourced from reference TRBV5-6 and TRBJ1-6, is DAGVTQSPTHLIKTRGQQVTLRCSPKSGHDTVSWYQQALGQGPQFIFQYYEEEERQRGNFPDRFSGHQFPNYSSELNVNALLLGDSALYLCASSLASASAPLHFGNGTRLTVT.

This chain joins TRBV4-1 and TRBJ2-2; the match to TRBD1 covers 8 bases. The V gene's germline CDR1 is MGHRA and CDR2 YSYEKL. This CDR3 contains 16 residues. J gave up 7 bases and V 1 base, and 8 bases lay outside the gene matches. The CDR3 here is CASSQGLARGRGELFF. The CDR3 DNA sequence: TGCGCCAGCAGCCAAGGGCTTGCCAGGGGGCGCGGGGAGCTGTTTTTT.

The rearrangement uses TRBV12-3 or TRBV12-4 and TRBJ1-1; no clear D. The CDR3 has 10 residues. The V gene lost 8 bases and the J gene lost 5 bases, with 6 bases spanning the gap. CDR3 protein: CASRWTEAFF. In DNA form, the CDR3 reads TGTGCCAGCCGTTGGACTGAAGCTTTCTTT.

The gene calls are TRBV19 and TRBJ2-1; 14 bases are shared with TRBD2. The ends lost 4 bases at V and 2 bases at J; junction bases unmatched: 1. Germline V gene data show CDR1 as LNHDA and CDR2 as SQIVND (reference sequence). This CDR3 is built from 16 residues. CDR3 sequence: CASSTTSGGAYNEQFF. CDR3 sequence (DNA): TGTGCCAGTAGTACGACTAGCGGGGGGGCCTACAATGAGCAGTTCTTC.

The CDR3 coding sequence is TGTGCCAGCAGTTCCCCAAGCGGGGCGGGTGAAAAACTGTTTTTT. The encoded protein is CASSSPSGAGEKLFF. V is TRBV27 and J is TRBJ1-4; maybe TRBD1 (5 bases). There are 15 residues in the CDR3. In germline, CDR1 is MNHEY, CDR2 SMNVEV (reference sequence). Trimming removed 4 bases from V and 7 bases from J, with 16 bases in between.

The chain combines TRBV30 with TRBJ1-1; D is unclear. This CDR3 has 11 residues. V lost 1 base and J 4 bases, leaving 4 bases between the germline ends. Germline assignment: CDR1 GTSNPN and CDR2 SVGIG (reference sequence). CDR3 coding DNA: TGTGCCTGGAGTGACGGCACTGAAGCTTTCTTT. Translation: CAWSDGTEAFF.

This clone showed up just once. The rearrangement uses TRBV6-2 or TRBV6-3 and TRBJ2-2; D could derive from TRBD1 or TRBD2 (5 bases each). V was clipped by 6 bases and J by 3 bases, with 11 bases between them. Germline V gene sequence: CDR1 MNHEY, CDR2 SVGEGT. CDR3 length: 14 residues. The CDR3 DNA reads TGTGCCAGCAGCCCCGGGGCCTACACCGGGGAGCTGTTTTTT. Translated, it gives CASSPGAYTGELFF.

This chain joins TRBV13 and TRBJ2-1, with 7 bases that match TRBD1. Germline assignment: CDR1 PRHDT and CDR2 FYEKMQ (reference sequence). Losses at the gene ends were 3 bases for V and 6 bases for J; bases not matched to a gene: 8. This CDR3 has 15 amino acids. The DNA for the CDR3 is TGTGCCAGCAGCTTCTCCGGGACAGCCTCCAATGAGCAGTTCTTC. This encodes CASSFSGTASNEQFF.

V usage is TRBV10-3 and J usage is TRBJ1-2, with D hard to call. V lost 7 bases and J 3 bases, leaving 15 bases between the germline ends. Germline values: CDR1 ENHRY, CDR2 SYGVKD. The CDR3 length is 14 residues. The CDR3 loop reads CAITPTGNHYGYTF. The DNA of the CDR3 is TGTGCCATCACCCCCACCGGGAACCACTATGGCTACACCTTC.

Comment on this clone: The sample carries other DNA sequences with the same CDR3. This CDR3 reads CASSPDRGTEAFF. Written as DNA, the CDR3 is TGTGCCAGCTCACCCGACAGGGGGACTGAAGCTTTCTTT. The chain combines TRBV18 with TRBJ1-1; the match to TRBD1 covers 9 bases. V shed 3 bases, J shed 5 bases, and the junction held 1 base outside the gene matches. This CDR3 comprises 13 residues. Per the germline V gene, CDR1 is KGHSH and CDR2 is LQKENI.

The V call is TRBV7-2, the J call TRBJ1-4; TRBD1 aligns across 9 bases. Germline V gene lookup returns CDR1 SGHTA and CDR2 FQGNSA. CDR3 length: 15 amino acids. V lost 5 bases to trimming and J lost 7 bases; unmatched junction nucleotides: 8. The CDR3 region is CASSISGTGSEKLFF. CDR3 coding DNA: TGTGCCAGCAGCATATCCGGGACAGGGAGTGAAAAACTGTTTTTT.

On this clone itself: One junction end does not reproduce the germline sequence, and a read error may be involved. The chain is built from TRBV6-2 or TRBV6-3 and TRBJ2-7, with a possible D match to TRBD1 (7 bases). CDR3 length: 17 residues. The germline CDR1 and CDR2 sequences are MNHEY and SVGEGT. The CDR3 region is CVSSSLPSGGNIYEQYF. CDR3 coding DNA: TGTGTCAGCAGTTCCCTACCCTCAGGGGGGAACATCTACGAGCAGTACTTC.

The genes are TRBV28 and TRBJ1-2, with D hard to call. Germline values: CDR1 MDHEN, CDR2 SYDVKM. The CDR3 totals 12 residues. Trimming took off 6 bases at V and 8 bases at J, with 13 bases between the two ends. CDR3 sequence (DNA): TGTGCCAGCAGACTCCCTCTTGGGGGCTACACCTTC. Its protein product is CASRLPLGGYTF.

The chain uses TRBV10-3 and TRBJ1-1; 10 nucleotides line up with TRBD1. Germline CDR1 reads ENHRY; CDR2 reads SYGVKD. The V and J ends lost 0 bases and 7 bases, in that order; junction bases with no gene match: 14. The CDR3 consists of 18 residues. CDR3 region: CAISESTGGGFKGFEAFF. As DNA, the CDR3 is TGTGCCATCAGTGAGTCGACAGGGGGCGGTTTCAAGGGATTTGAAGCTTTCTTT.